These 24 T cell receptor beta chains share one sample of origin, sequenced in a study of blood T cells in healthy people across ages. The authors ran a second PCR of 7 to 11 cycles using a sample-barcoded 5' primer and a J-beta primer mix. TCRdb fed the 5' RACE reads into MiXCR, producing one record per CDR3 protein. The top ten hold roughly 12% of the sample, which has under 2 million distinct CDR3 sequences, 34% seen once. Material: blood. The receptors were gathered from a woman aged 25 to 39 in good health.

This clonotype was seen only a few times. The gene calls are TRBV11-2 and TRBJ1-5; unclear D gene. CDR3 length equals 16 residues. Trimming took 0 bases from V and 0 from J, leaving 9 bases between them. Looked up from germline, CDR1 is SGHAT and CDR2 is FQNNGV. CDR3 sequence: CASSLDGGNSNQPQHF. The CDR3 region has the DNA TGTGCCAGCAGCTTAGACGGTGGCAATAGCAATCAGCCCCAGCATTTT.

V gene TRBV11-2 combines with J gene TRBJ2-7, with 8 bases fitting TRBD2. V shed 6 bases, J shed 4 bases, and the junction held 14 bases outside the gene matches. Germline-derived CDR1 and CDR2 are SGHAT and FQNNGV. The CDR3 extends over 16 amino acids. CDR3 loop: CASRSSLRSGGYEQYF. In DNA, the CDR3 is TGTGCCAGCAGATCCTCCCTTCGGAGCGGGGGTTACGAGCAGTACTTC.

A few counts support this clonotype. CDR3 loop: CASSLGDPGIGGYTF. The CDR3 DNA reads TGTGCCAGCAGCTTAGGGGACCCAGGGATAGGCGGCTACACCTTC. This chain links TRBV7-8 with TRBJ1-2; D possibly corresponds to TRBD1 (5 bases). CDR1 is SGHVS, CDR2 FQNEAQ, per germline. CDR3 length equals 15 residues. Between the trimmed V and J ends, which lost 1 base and 8 bases, there was a span of 17 bases.

This clonotype was seen a few times. The chain combines TRBV20-1 with TRBJ1-5; D unclear. Germline loops: CDR1 DFQATT, CDR2 SNEGSKA (reference sequence). The CDR3 spans 14 residues. V was pared by 0 bases and J by 5 bases, with 11 bases between. The CDR3 region is CSARDLRRDQPQHF. CDR3 bases: TGCAGTGCTAGAGATTTGAGACGGGATCAGCCCCAGCATTTT.

In its sample, this clonotype was seen a few times. The CDR3 nucleotides are TGTGCCAGCAGTGAAGTGGGGGAGGGGATGAACACTGAAGCTTTCTTT. Residues: CASSEVGEGMNTEAFF. The V and J genes are TRBV6-1 and TRBJ1-1; weak D call: TRBD1 (5 bases). The germline V gene has CDR1 MNHNS and CDR2 SASEGT. The CDR3 sequence is 16 residues long. The germline V and J ends were trimmed by 1 base and 0 bases, with 12 bases remaining between them.

This clonotype was observed a few times. This chain links TRBV20-1 with TRBJ2-5; no clear D gene. The germline V gene encodes CDR1 DFQATT and CDR2 SNEGSKA (reference sequence). The CDR3 has 15 residues. Trimming shortened V by 0 bases and J by 1 base, and 12 bases separated the two germline ends. Here the CDR3 DNA reads TGCAGTGCTAGAGATGGCAATGATTTCCAAGAGACCCAGTACTTC. Encoded protein: CSARDGNDFQETQYF.

This chain joins TRBV9 and TRBJ1-2; 8 bases match TRBD1. Per germline, CDR1 SGDLS and CDR2 YYNGEE. V shed 3 bases, J shed 2 bases, and the junction held 9 bases outside the gene matches. The CDR3 has 16 amino acids. CDR3 coding DNA: TGTGCCAGCAGCGGACTACCCGACAGGGGCAACTATGGCTACACCTTC. It is translated as CASSGLPDRGNYGYTF.

This clonotype was recorded once. A much larger clone lies one base from this, so it may be a read error. The V call is TRBV24-1, the J call TRBJ2-3, with D possibly TRBD1 on 6 matching bases. CDR3 length: 15 residues. CDR1 and CDR2 from the germline V gene are KGHDR and SFDVKD. Trimming removed 4 bases from V and 1 base from J, with 11 bases in between. The CDR3 loop reads CATSERTAGTDTQYF. The DNA of the CDR3 is TGTGCCACCAGTGAAAGGACAGCGGGCACAGATACGCAGTATTTT.

In its sample, this clonotype was seen many times. The V gene is TRBV7-9, the J gene TRBJ2-7; 8 bases map to TRBD2. The germline gives CDR1 SEHNR, CDR2 FQNEAQ (reference sequence). The CDR3 covers 13 residues. With 6 bases clipped from V and 6 bases from J, the junction kept 7 bases outside the gene matches. The DNA for the CDR3 is TGTGCCAGCAGTTTATCGGGAGGGTCCGAGCAGTACTTC. Its protein product is CASSLSGGSEQYF.

This clonotype was counted only a few times. The CDR3 is CASSLYGTGLGETQYF. CDR3 nucleotide sequence: TGTGCCAGCAGTTTATACGGGACTGGATTAGGAGAGACCCAGTACTTC. The V call is TRBV28, the J call TRBJ2-5; D might be TRBD2 (6 bases). Trimming took off 1 base at V and 4 bases at J, with 16 bases between the two ends. The germline V gene encodes CDR1 MDHEN and CDR2 SYDVKM. CDR3 length equals 16 residues.

The CDR3 DNA sequence: TGTGCCAGCACCGAACTTGGGGAGCAGTTCTTC. This encodes CASTELGEQFF. This chain uses TRBV2 with TRBJ2-1; D is unresolved. Germline CDR1 SNHLY, CDR2 FYNNEI. The ends were cut back, 7 bases at V and 10 bases at J, with 11 bases in the middle. The CDR3 extends over 11 amino acids.

The V gene is TRBV6-1, the J gene TRBJ1-1; the match to TRBD1 covers 9 bases. The CDR3 is 16 residues long. Germline V lookup: CDR1 MNHNS, CDR2 SASEGT. V shed 2 bases and J 0 bases; nucleotides not matched to a gene: 4. The CDR3 DNA reads as TGTGCCAGCAGTGAAAATTGGGACAGGGTGAACACTGAAGCTTTCTTT. Its protein product is CASSENWDRVNTEAFF.

This rearrangement joins TRBV7-9 to TRBJ2-5, with 9 bases matching TRBD2. The V and J ends lost 6 bases and 0 bases, in that order; junction bases with no gene match: 11. The length of the CDR3 is 17 residues. The germline V gene has CDR1 SEHNR and CDR2 FQNEAQ (reference sequence). The CDR3 here is CASSSPGGGGYQETQYF. In DNA form, the CDR3 reads TGTGCCAGCAGTTCGCCGGGCGGGGGGGGATACCAAGAGACCCAGTACTTC. Drawing the rest from reference TRBV7-9 and TRBJ2-5, the complete variable domain is DTGVSQNPRHKITKRGQNVTFRCDPISEHNRLYWYRQTLGQGPEFLTYFQNEAQLEKSRLLSDRFSAERPKGSFSTLEIQRTEQGDSAMYLCASSSPGGGGYQETQYFGPGTRLLVL.

At least ten counts were recorded for this clonotype. This chain uses TRBV10-3 with TRBJ2-7; D is perhaps TRBD2 (5 bases). The germline V gene encodes CDR1 ENHRY and CDR2 SYGVKD. The ends were cut back, 10 bases at V and 1 base at J, with 17 bases in the middle. The CDR3 is made up of 14 amino acids. CDR3 DNA: TGTGCCAGACCAGCTTTCCGGACTTCCTACGAGCAGTACTTC. Its translation is CARPAFRTSYEQYF.

The rearrangement uses TRBV21-1 and TRBJ2-5; the table's D call, TRBD2, was not checked against the DNA. TRBV21-1 is a recognized pseudogene. The CDR3 spans 16 residues. CDR3: CASSKEPRRNQETQYF. In DNA, the CDR3 is TGTGCCAGCAGCAAAGAACCCCGCAGGAATCAAGAGACCCAGTACTTC.

The chain couples TRBV7-9 to TRBJ2-5; no clear D gene. Trimming shortened V by 6 bases and J by 1 base, and 12 bases separated the two germline ends. This CDR3 contains 14 residues. The V gene's germline CDR1 is SEHNR and CDR2 FQNEAQ (reference sequence). Here the CDR3 reads CASRSFYSQETQYF. CDR3 nucleotide sequence: TGTGCCAGCAGATCATTCTACAGCCAAGAGACCCAGTACTTC. The variable domain in full, with the rest retrieved from reference TRBV7-9 and TRBJ2-5, is DTGVSQNPRHKITKRGQNVTFRCDPISEHNRLYWYRQTLGQGPEFLTYFQNEAQLEKSRLLSDRFSAERPKGSFSTLEIQRTEQGDSAMYLCASRSFYSQETQYFGPGTRLLVL.

In this sample, this clonotype turned up once. Sequence at one end of the junction differs from germline and may be a read error. The chain uses TRBV20-1 and TRBJ2-7, with 11 bases identical to TRBD2. Looked up from germline, CDR1 is DFQATT and CDR2 is SNEGSKA (reference sequence). This CDR3 is built from 14 residues. Here the CDR3 reads CSATGTSGSYGQYF. The CDR3 nucleotides are TGCAGTGCCACCGGGACTAGCGGCTCCTACGGGCAGTACTTC.

V gene TRBV4-2 combines with J gene TRBJ2-6; D is undetermined. CDR3 length: 16 residues. V lost 2 bases to trimming and J lost 0 bases, with 8 bases between them. In germline, CDR1 is LGHNA, CDR2 YNFKEQ. The CDR3 sequence: CASSQPLDSGANVLTF. Here the CDR3 DNA reads TGTGCCAGCAGCCAACCCTTAGACTCTGGGGCCAACGTCCTGACTTTC.

This clonotype appeared a few times. The chain is built from TRBV30 and TRBJ1-6, with D unresolved. With 1 base removed from V and 9 bases from J, the gap between germline ends came to 16 bases. The CDR3 consists of 15 residues. Germline loops: CDR1 GTSNPN, CDR2 SVGIG (reference sequence). The CDR3 DNA reads TGTGCCTGGAGTGAAAGGACCCCCGGCGCTTCACCCCTCCACTTT. The encoded protein is CAWSERTPGASPLHF. Looking up the rest from reference TRBV30 and TRBJ1-6 gives the full variable domain: SQTIHQWPATLVQPVGSPLSLECTVEGTSNPNLYWYRQAAGRGLQLLFYSVGIGQISSEVPQNLSASRPQDRQFILSSKKLLLSDSGFYLCAWSERTPGASPLHFGNGTRLTVT.

This chain uses TRBV28 with TRBJ2-3, with a tentative D call TRBD2 (5 bases). Deletions cut 1 base from V and 2 bases from J, with 13 bases between. The CDR3 consists of 16 residues. The germline V gene has CDR1 MDHEN and CDR2 SYDVKM. CDR3 in amino acids: CASSLYPSRLTDTQYF. The CDR3, as DNA: TGTGCCAGCAGTTTATACCCTAGCAGACTCACAGATACGCAGTATTTT.

The sample holds a few counts of this clonotype. The V gene is TRBV7-9, the J gene TRBJ1-1; unclear D gene. Germline V gene sequence: CDR1 SEHNR, CDR2 FQNEAQ (reference sequence). V lost 5 bases and J lost 3, with 16 bases in between. CDR3 length equals 15 residues. The DNA of the CDR3 is TGTGCCAGCAGCCCTAGGACCGTCGGAGACACTGAAGCTTTCTTT. Its protein is CASSPRTVGDTEAFF.

The chain has TRBV27 and TRBJ1-5; no reliable D call. CDR1 MNHEY and CDR2 SMNVEV come from the germline V gene (reference sequence). The CDR3 extends over 15 amino acids. V lost 7 bases, J lost 1 base, and 14 bases lay in between. The CDR3 is CASKDRRNSNQPQHF. The CDR3 nucleotides read TGTGCCAGCAAGGATAGGAGGAACAGCAATCAGCCCCAGCATTTT.

With respect to this clonotype: At one boundary the junction diverges from the germline segment, which might be a read error. The rearrangement joins TRBV27 to TRBJ2-5; 10 nucleotides line up with TRBD2. The CDR3 length is 16 residues. CDR1 and CDR2 (germline): MNHEY, SMNVEV (reference sequence). The CDR3 region has the DNA TGTGCCATCAGTGACCCTAGCGGGAGAAACCAAGAGACCCAGTACTTC. Its protein product is CAISDPSGRNQETQYF.

In regard to this clonotype: A much more abundant neighbour one base away suggests this may be a read error. The rearrangement uses TRBV6-6 and TRBJ2-1, with 8 nucleotides matching TRBD2. Germline V gene lookup returns CDR1 MNHNY and CDR2 SVGAGI (reference sequence). CDR3 length: 15 amino acids. V trimming: 9 bases; J trimming: 5 bases; junction bases outside the gene matches: 12. The CDR3 bases are TGTGCCAGTGTAGGGGCGACTAGCGAGGACAATGAGCAGTTCTTC. Its protein is CASVGATSEDNEQFF.